This TCR beta chain emerged from a study of T cells in Graves' hyperthyroidism and ophthalmopathy. Whole-study findings and limits: Ophthalmopathy, as predicted by the model, came a median around 6 months after the prediction. A model of 13 V-J pairs discriminated ophthalmopathy from stable hyperthyroidism.

Researchers took RNA transcripts and amplified the TCR beta CDR3 regions from them. HTBI primers were employed in a first-round RT-PCR of the TCR CDR3. TCRdb re-called the multiplex PCR reads through MiXCR, storing one row per CDR3 protein. This table has more than 45,000 distinct CDR3 sequences, just under 50% appearing once. Germline CDR1 DFQATT, CDR2 SNEGSKA (reference sequence). The CDR3 consists of 11 residues. V lost 3 bases to trimming and J lost 11 bases, with 13 bases between them. Regarding this clonotype: Its target is unknown.

V is TRBV20-1 and J is TRBJ1-1, with D unresolved. The sequenced sample was blood. This receptor was taken from a woman under 40 with Graves' ophthalmopathy. The CDR3 bases are TGCAGTGCTAGCCTCCTAGCTGGGGCTTTCTTT. Encoded protein: CSASLLAGAFF.